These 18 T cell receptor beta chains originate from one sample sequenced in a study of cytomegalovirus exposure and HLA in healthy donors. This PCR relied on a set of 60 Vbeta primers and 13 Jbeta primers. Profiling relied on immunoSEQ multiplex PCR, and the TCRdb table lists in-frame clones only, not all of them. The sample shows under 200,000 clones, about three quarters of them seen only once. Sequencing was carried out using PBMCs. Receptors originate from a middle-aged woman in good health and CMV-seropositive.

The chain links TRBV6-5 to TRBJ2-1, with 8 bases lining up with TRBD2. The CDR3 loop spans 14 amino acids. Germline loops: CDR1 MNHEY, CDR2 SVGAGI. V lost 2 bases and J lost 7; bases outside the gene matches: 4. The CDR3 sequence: CASSYGGRYNEQFF. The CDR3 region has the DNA TGTGCCAGCAGTTACGGCGGGAGGTATAATGAGCAGTTCTTC.

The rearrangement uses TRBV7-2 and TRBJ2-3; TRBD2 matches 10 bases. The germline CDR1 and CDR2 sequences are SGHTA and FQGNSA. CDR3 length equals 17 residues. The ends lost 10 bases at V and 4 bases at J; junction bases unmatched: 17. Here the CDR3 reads CAIPGGVSGGPSDTQYF. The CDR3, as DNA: TGTGCCATCCCGGGGGGGGTTAGCGGGGGGCCGTCAGATACGCAGTATTTT.

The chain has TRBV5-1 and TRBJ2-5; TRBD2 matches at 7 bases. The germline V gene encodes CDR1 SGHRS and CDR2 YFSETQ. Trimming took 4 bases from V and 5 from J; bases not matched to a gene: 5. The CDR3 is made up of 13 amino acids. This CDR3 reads CASSLMGGETQYF. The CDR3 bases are TGCGCCAGCAGCCTAATGGGAGGGGAGACCCAGTACTTC. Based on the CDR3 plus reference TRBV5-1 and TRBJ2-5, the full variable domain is KAGVTQTPRYLIKTRGQQVTLSCSPISGHRSVSWYQQTPGQGLQFLFEYFSETQRNKGNFPGRFSGRQFSNSRSEMNVSTLELGDSALYLCASSLMGGETQYFGPGTRLLVL.

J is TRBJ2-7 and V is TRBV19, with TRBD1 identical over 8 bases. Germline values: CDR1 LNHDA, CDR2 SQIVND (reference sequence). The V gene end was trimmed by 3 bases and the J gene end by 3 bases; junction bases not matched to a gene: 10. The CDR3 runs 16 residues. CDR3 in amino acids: CASSMETGAVGYEQYF. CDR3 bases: TGTGCCAGTAGTATGGAGACAGGGGCTGTCGGCTACGAGCAGTACTTC.

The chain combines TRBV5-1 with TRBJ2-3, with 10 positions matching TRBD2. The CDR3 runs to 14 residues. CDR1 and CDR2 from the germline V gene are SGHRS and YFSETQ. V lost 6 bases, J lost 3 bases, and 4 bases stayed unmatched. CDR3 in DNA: TGCGCCAGCACTAGCGGGAGTCAGACAGATACGCAGTATTTT. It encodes CASTSGSQTDTQYF.

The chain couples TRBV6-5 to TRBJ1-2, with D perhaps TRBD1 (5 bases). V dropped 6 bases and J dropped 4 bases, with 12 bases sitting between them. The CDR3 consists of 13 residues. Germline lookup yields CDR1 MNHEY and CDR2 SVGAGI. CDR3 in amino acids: CASSPSQGYGYTF. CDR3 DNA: TGTGCCAGCAGCCCCTCCCAGGGCTATGGCTACACCTTC.

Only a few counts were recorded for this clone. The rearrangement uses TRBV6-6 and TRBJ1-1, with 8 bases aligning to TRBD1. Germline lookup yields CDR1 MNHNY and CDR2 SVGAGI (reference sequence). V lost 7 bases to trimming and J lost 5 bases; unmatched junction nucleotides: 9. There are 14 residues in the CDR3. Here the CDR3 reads CASNSAGGGTEAFF. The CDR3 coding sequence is TGTGCCAGCAACTCCGCAGGGGGCGGAACTGAAGCTTTCTTT.

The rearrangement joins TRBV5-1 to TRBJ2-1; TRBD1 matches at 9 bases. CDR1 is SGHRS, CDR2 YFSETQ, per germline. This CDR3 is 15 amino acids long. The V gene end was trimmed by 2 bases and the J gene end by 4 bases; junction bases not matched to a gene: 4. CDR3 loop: CASSFRTGAYNEQFF. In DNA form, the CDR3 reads TGCGCCAGCAGCTTCCGGACAGGGGCGTACAATGAGCAGTTCTTC.

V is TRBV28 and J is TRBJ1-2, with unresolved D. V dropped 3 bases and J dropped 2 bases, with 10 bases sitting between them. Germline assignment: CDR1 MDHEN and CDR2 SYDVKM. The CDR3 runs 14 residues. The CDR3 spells CASSFAGTNYGYTF. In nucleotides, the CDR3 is TGTGCCAGCAGTTTCGCAGGTACCAACTATGGCTACACCTTC.

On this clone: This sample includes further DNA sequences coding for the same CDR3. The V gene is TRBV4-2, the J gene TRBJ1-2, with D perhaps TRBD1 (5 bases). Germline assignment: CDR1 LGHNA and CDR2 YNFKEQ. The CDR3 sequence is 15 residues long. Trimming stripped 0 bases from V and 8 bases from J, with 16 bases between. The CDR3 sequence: CASSQDPGGRKGYTF. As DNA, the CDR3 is TGTGCCAGCAGCCAAGACCCGGGGGGGAGGAAGGGCTACACCTTC.

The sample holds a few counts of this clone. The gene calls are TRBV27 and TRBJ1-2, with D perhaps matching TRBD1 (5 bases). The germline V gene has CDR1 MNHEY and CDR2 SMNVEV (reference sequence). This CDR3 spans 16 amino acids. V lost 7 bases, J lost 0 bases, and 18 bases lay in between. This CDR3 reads CASKFGGARTNYGYTF. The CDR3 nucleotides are TGTGCCAGCAAGTTTGGCGGGGCGCGAACTAACTATGGCTACACCTTC.

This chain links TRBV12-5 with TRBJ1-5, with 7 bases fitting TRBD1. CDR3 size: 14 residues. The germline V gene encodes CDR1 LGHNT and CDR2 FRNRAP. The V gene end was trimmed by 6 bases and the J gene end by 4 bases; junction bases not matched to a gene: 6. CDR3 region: CASGRGTDNQPQHF. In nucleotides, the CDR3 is TGTGCTAGTGGCAGGGGGACAGATAATCAGCCCCAGCATTTT.

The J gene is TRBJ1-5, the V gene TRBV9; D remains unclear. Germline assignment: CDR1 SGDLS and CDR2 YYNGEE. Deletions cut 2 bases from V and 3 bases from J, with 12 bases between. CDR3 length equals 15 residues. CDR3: CASSVGEFNNQPQHF. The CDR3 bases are TGTGCCAGCAGCGTCGGGGAATTTAACAATCAGCCCCAGCATTTT.

The CDR3 spells CASSVSAGGNQETQYF. Written as DNA, the CDR3 is TGTGCCAGCAGCGTATCGGCGGGAGGTAACCAAGAGACCCAGTACTTC. The V and J genes are TRBV9 and TRBJ2-5, with 8 bases aligning to TRBD2. V trimming: 1 base; J trimming: 0 bases; junction bases outside the gene matches: 5. The germline CDR1 and CDR2 sequences are SGDLS and YYNGEE. The CDR3 contains 16 residues.

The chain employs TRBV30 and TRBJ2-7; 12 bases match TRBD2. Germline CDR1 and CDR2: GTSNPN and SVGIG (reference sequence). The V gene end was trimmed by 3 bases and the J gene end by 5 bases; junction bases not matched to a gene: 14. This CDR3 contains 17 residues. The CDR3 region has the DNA TGTGCCTGGAGCCCGCCCCCGACTAGCGGGAGTACCCACGAGCAGTACTTC. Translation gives CAWSPPPTSGSTHEQYF. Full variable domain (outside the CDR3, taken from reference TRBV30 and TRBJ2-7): SQTIHQWPATLVQPVGSPLSLECTVEGTSNPNLYWYRQAAGRGLQLLFYSVGIGQISSEVPQNLSASRPQDRQFILSSKKLLLSDSGFYLCAWSPPPTSGSTHEQYFGPGTRLTVT.

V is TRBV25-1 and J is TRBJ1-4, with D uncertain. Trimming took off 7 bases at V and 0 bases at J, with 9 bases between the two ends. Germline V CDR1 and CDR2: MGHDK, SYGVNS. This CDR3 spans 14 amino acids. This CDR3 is CASTRGSTNEKLFF. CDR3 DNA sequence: TGTGCCAGCACCCGAGGGTCAACTAATGAAAAACTGTTTTTT. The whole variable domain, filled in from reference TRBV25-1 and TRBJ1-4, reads EADIYQTPRYLVIGTGKKITLECSQTMGHDKMYWYQQDPGMELHLIHYSYGVNSTEKGDLSSESTVSRIRTEHFPLTLESARPSHTSQYLCASTRGSTNEKLFFGSGTQLSVL.

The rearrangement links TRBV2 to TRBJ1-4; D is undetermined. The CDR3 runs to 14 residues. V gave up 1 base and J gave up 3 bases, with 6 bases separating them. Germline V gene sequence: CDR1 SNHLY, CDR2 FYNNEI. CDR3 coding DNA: TGTGCCAGCAGTGAAGGACAAGCTAATGAAAAACTGTTTTTT. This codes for CASSEGQANEKLFF.

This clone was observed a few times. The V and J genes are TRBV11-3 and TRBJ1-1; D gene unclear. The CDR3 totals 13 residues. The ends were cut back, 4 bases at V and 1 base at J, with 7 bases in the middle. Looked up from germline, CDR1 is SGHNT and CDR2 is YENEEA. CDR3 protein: CASSYSGNTEAFF. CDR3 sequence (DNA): TGTGCCAGCAGCTACTCAGGGAACACTGAAGCTTTCTTT. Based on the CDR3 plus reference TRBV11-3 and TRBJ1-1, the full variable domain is EAGVVQSPRYKIIEKKQPVAFWCNPISGHNTLYWYLQNLGQGPELLIRYENEEAVDDSQLPKDRFSAERLKGVDSTLKIQPAELGDSAVYLCASSYSGNTEAFFGQGTRLTVV.